One sample yielded the 30 T cell receptor beta chains listed below, sequenced in a study of response to subunit inactivated influenza vaccine. Using its own MiXCR run on the RT-PCR reads, TCRdb lists one record per CDR3 protein. The sample has 300,000 to 350,000 distinct CDR3 sequences, roughly a fifth seen once; the top ten hold roughly 10%. The starting material was PBMCs from blood, obtained approximately 20 months after vaccination. The receptors originated from a man between 50 and 75 years old who received an inactivated influenza vaccine.

The table lists this clonotype with a few counts. V usage is TRBV6-6 and J usage is TRBJ2-3; D unclear. Germline CDR1 is MNHNY and CDR2 is SVGAGI (reference sequence). Trimming shortened V by 1 base and J by 4 bases, and 3 bases separated the two germline ends. There are 12 residues in the CDR3. This CDR3 reads CASSYLADTQYF. CDR3 sequence (DNA): TGTGCCAGCAGTTACTTAGCAGATACGCAGTATTTT.

The chain links TRBV11-2 to TRBJ1-3, with D possibly matching TRBD1 (6 bases). Trimming cost V 7 bases and J 7 bases, with 23 bases left between them. Germline CDR1 reads SGHAT; CDR2 reads FQNNGV. This CDR3 region has 16 residues. The CDR3 reads CASTGGGGGSWNTIYF. The CDR3 DNA reads as TGTGCCAGCACCGGGGGCGGCGGAGGCTCTTGGAACACCATATATTTT. Full variable domain (remainder filled in from reference TRBV11-2 and TRBJ1-3): EAGVAQSPRYKIIEKRQSVAFWCNPISGHATLYWYQQILGQGPKLLIQFQNNGVVDDSQLPKDRFSAERLKGVDSTLKIQPAKLEDSAVYLCASTGGGGGSWNTIYFGEGSWLTVV.

Only a few counts were recorded for this clonotype. The chain uses TRBV7-9 and TRBJ1-1; D is possibly TRBD1 (6 bases). Germline CDR1 is SEHNR and CDR2 is FQNEAQ (reference sequence). There are 16 residues in the CDR3. V was pared by 5 bases and J by 1 base, with 17 bases between. The CDR3 bases are TGTGCCAGCAGCATGAACAGGGAGCTGGGGAACACTGAAGCTTTCTTT. It encodes CASSMNRELGNTEAFF. The entire variable domain, with the rest obtained from reference TRBV7-9 and TRBJ1-1, is as follows: DTGVSQNPRHKITKRGQNVTFRCDPISEHNRLYWYRQTLGQGPEFLTYFQNEAQLEKSRLLSDRFSAERPKGSFSTLEIQRTEQGDSAMYLCASSMNRELGNTEAFFGQGTRLTVV.

This clonotype was counted a single time. In nucleotides, the CDR3 is TGTGCCAGCAGTACCCAGGGGGGTCCCTCCTACGAGCAGTACTTC. Translation: CASSTQGGPSYEQYF. The chain has TRBV28 and TRBJ2-7, with D maybe TRBD1 (7 bases). CDR1 is MDHEN and CDR2 is SYDVKM in the germline V gene. V lost 5 bases to trimming and J lost 0 bases, with 14 bases between them. The CDR3 is made up of 15 amino acids.

This clonotype was detected only once. V gene TRBV20-1 combines with J gene TRBJ2-1; 8 nucleotides align to TRBD2. Trimming at V came to 6 bases and at J to 4 bases, leaving 11 bases not matched to a gene. Germline values: CDR1 DFQATT, CDR2 SNEGSKA (reference sequence). The CDR3 runs 15 residues. Here the CDR3 reads CSAPGLAGRYNEQFF. CDR3 coding DNA: TGCAGTGCCCCTGGGTTAGCGGGAAGATACAATGAGCAGTTCTTC.

The J gene is TRBJ2-6, the V gene TRBV5-1; no definite D call. Looked up from germline, CDR1 is SGHRS and CDR2 is YFSETQ. The CDR3 covers 17 residues. V lost 7 bases and J 0 bases, leaving 17 bases between the germline ends. The CDR3 is CASGITDPLSGANVLTF. CDR3 sequence (DNA): TGCGCCAGCGGCATTACTGACCCTCTCTCTGGGGCCAACGTCCTGACTTTC.

This clonotype was picked up many times. The gene calls are TRBV25-1 and TRBJ2-5; D could derive from TRBD1 or TRBD2 (5 bases each). There are 14 residues in the CDR3. From germline, CDR1 is MGHDK and CDR2 SYGVNS. The ends were cut back, 8 bases at V and 2 bases at J, with 15 bases in the middle. This CDR3 is CASGTPTVQETQYF. CDR3 coding DNA: TGTGCCAGCGGGACCCCGACGGTACAAGAGACCCAGTACTTC.

This clonotype was recorded a few times. V and J are TRBV28 and TRBJ2-1; 12 positions match TRBD2. This CDR3 spans 19 amino acids. Germline CDR1 MDHEN, CDR2 SYDVKM. V shed 3 bases, J shed 8 bases, and the junction held 17 bases outside the gene matches. The DNA of the CDR3 is TGTGCCAGCAGTTTCCCCCGGTTCGCTAGCGGGGGGGTCGGGGATGAGCAGTTCTTC. Its translation: CASSFPRFASGGVGDEQFF.

The chain recombines TRBV20-1 with TRBJ2-7; D is unresolved. V was shortened by 3 bases and J by 0 bases, with 15 bases between the two germline ends. The CDR3 sequence is 15 residues long. The germline V gene has CDR1 DFQATT and CDR2 SNEGSKA (reference sequence). The DNA of the CDR3 is TGCAGTGCTAGTTCGCCAGCACCGAGCTCCTACGAGCAGTACTTC. Amino acid sequence: CSASSPAPSSYEQYF.

This rearrangement joins TRBV24-1 to TRBJ2-1; D remains ambiguous. The germline V and J ends were trimmed by 5 bases and 7 bases, with 8 bases remaining between them. Germline V CDR1 and CDR2: KGHDR, SFDVKD. The CDR3 spans 12 residues. DNA for the CDR3: TGTGCCACCAGTGCCTATGGGAATGAGCAGTTCTTC. Protein sequence: CATSAYGNEQFF.

The table lists this clonotype with a few counts. The chain employs TRBV4-2 and TRBJ2-7; TRBD2 aligns across 11 bases. Trimming took 2 bases from V and 2 from J; bases not matched to a gene: 14. The CDR3 is 19 residues long. Per germline, CDR1 LGHNA and CDR2 YNFKEQ. As DNA, the CDR3 is TGTGCCAGCAGCCAAAGAATACCTGAGACTAGCGGGGCAGCCTACGAGCAGTACTTC. This codes for CASSQRIPETSGAAYEQYF.

This clonotype was seen only a few times. The gene calls are TRBV6-5 and TRBJ2-1, with D unresolved. The CDR3 length is 16 residues. CDR1 is MNHEY, CDR2 SVGAGI, per germline. Trimming pared 0 bases from V and 4 bases from J, leaving 13 bases between. The CDR3 loop reads CASSYSVYGSYNEQFF. CDR3 DNA sequence: TGTGCCAGCAGTTACTCGGTCTACGGTTCATACAATGAGCAGTTCTTC.

This clonotype was counted only a few times. The CDR3 loop is CASSLDQGRTYGYTF. In DNA, the CDR3 is TGCGCCAGCAGCTTGGATCAGGGGCGCACCTATGGCTACACCTTC. The chain links TRBV5-1 to TRBJ1-2; D is perhaps TRBD1 (6 bases). CDR1 and CDR2 (germline): SGHRS, YFSETQ. V was clipped by 0 bases and J by 4 bases, with 13 bases between them. The CDR3 is made up of 15 amino acids.

This clonotype was observed once. CDR3 protein: CASLQGSTAYYGYTF. The CDR3 DNA reads TGTGCCAGCCTTCAGGGTTCAACAGCCTACTATGGCTACACCTTC. The gene calls are TRBV2 and TRBJ1-2; D is possibly TRBD1 (5 bases). V was pared by 8 bases and J by 3 bases, with 19 bases between. The CDR3 totals 15 residues. Germline values: CDR1 SNHLY, CDR2 FYNNEI.

This chain uses TRBV29-1 with TRBJ1-2; the D gene is possibly TRBD1 (6 bases). This CDR3 has 15 residues. CDR1 is SQVTM and CDR2 is ANQGSEA in the germline V gene. Trimming removed 7 bases from V and 4 bases from J, with 22 bases in between. The CDR3 sequence: CSAHKPGASIYGYTF. In DNA, the CDR3 is TGCAGCGCGCATAAACCAGGGGCGAGTATCTATGGCTACACCTTC.

This clonotype was seen more than once but under ten times. V usage is TRBV6-4 and J usage is TRBJ2-6; no clear D gene. Germline assignment: CDR1 MRHNA and CDR2 SNTAGT. Trimming took 2 bases from V and 2 from J, leaving 4 bases between them. The CDR3 is made up of 14 amino acids. CDR3 sequence: CASSDTAGANVLTF. The CDR3 region has the DNA TGTGCCAGCAGTGACACCGCTGGGGCCAACGTCCTGACTTTC.

For this clonotype: The junction departs from germline at one end; a sequencing error may be responsible. This chain uses TRBV2 with TRBJ2-5; 11 bases are a match to TRBD1. Germline assignment: CDR1 SNHLY and CDR2 FYNNEI. This CDR3 has 16 residues. CDR3 residues: CASSKGTGGPQETEYF. The CDR3, as DNA: TGTGCCAGCAGTAAAGGGACAGGGGGTCCTCAAGAGACCGAGTACTTC.

The J gene is TRBJ1-5, the V gene TRBV29-1; a weak D match, TRBD1 (6 bases). CDR3 length: 14 residues. Looked up from germline, CDR1 is SQVTM and CDR2 is ANQGSEA. The ends were cut back, 6 bases at V and 4 bases at J, with 16 bases in the middle. The CDR3 DNA reads TGCAGCGTCTCCGGGACATTTGGGAATCAGCCCCAGCATTTT. Protein sequence: CSVSGTFGNQPQHF. Looking up the rest from reference TRBV29-1 and TRBJ1-5 gives the full variable domain: SAVISQKPSRDICQRGTSLTIQCQVDSQVTMMFWYRQQPGQSLTLIATANQGSEATYESGFVIDKFPISRPNLTFSTLTVSNMSPEDSSIYLCSVSGTFGNQPQHFGDGTRLSIL.

The V call is TRBV6-4, the J call TRBJ2-7, with a weak D call TRBD2 (5 bases). The CDR3 has 15 amino acids. Germline V gives CDR1 MRHNA, CDR2 SNTAGT. Trimming stripped 2 bases from V and 5 bases from J, with 16 bases between. The CDR3 DNA follows: TGTGCCAGCAGTGACCTTAGGCTACGGACTGACGAGCAGTACTTC. Its protein product is CASSDLRLRTDEQYF.

The V call is TRBV4-3, the J call TRBJ1-2; unclear D gene. V was shortened by 3 bases and J by 5 bases, with 7 bases between the two germline ends. The CDR3 extends over 12 amino acids. The germline CDR1 and CDR2 sequences are LGHNA and YSLEER. The CDR3: CASSHSQYGYTF. The CDR3 bases are TGCGCCAGCAGCCACTCGCAATATGGCTACACCTTC.

This clonotype was seen a few times. V gene TRBV6-1 combines with J gene TRBJ1-5; D perhaps matches TRBD1 (6 bases). The V end lost 6 bases, the J end lost 1 base, and 13 bases lay between the germline ends. Germline CDR1 is MNHNS and CDR2 is SASEGT. The CDR3 is made up of 15 amino acids. CDR3 loop: CASSIDRRSNQPQHF. CDR3 nucleotide sequence: TGTGCCAGCAGCATTGACAGGAGAAGCAATCAGCCCCAGCATTTT.

The chain employs TRBV4-2 and TRBJ1-6, with 7 positions matching TRBD1. Germline V lookup: CDR1 LGHNA, CDR2 YNFKEQ. The CDR3 covers 16 residues. After removal of 4 bases from V and 9 bases from J, the junction contained 12 bases not matched to a gene. DNA of the CDR3: TGTGCCAGCAGCCGGAAAACGACAGGGCAGAGTTCACCCCTCCACTTT. It translates to CASSRKTTGQSSPLHF.

The chain is built from TRBV5-1 and TRBJ2-1, with no clear D. V was trimmed by 4 bases and J by 8 bases, leaving 13 bases between them. This CDR3 contains 13 residues. The germline V gene has CDR1 SGHRS and CDR2 YFSETQ. Written as DNA, the CDR3 is TGCGCCAGCAGCACGACGTTGGTGCATGAGCAGTTCTTC. Translation: CASSTTLVHEQFF. Variable domain in full (rest from reference TRBV5-1 and TRBJ2-1): KAGVTQTPRYLIKTRGQQVTLSCSPISGHRSVSWYQQTPGQGLQFLFEYFSETQRNKGNFPGRFSGRQFSNSRSEMNVSTLELGDSALYLCASSTTLVHEQFFGPGTRLTVL.

This clonotype was seen a handful of times. The gene calls are TRBV4-3 and TRBJ1-1, with D maybe TRBD1 (5 bases). The germline gives CDR1 LGHNA, CDR2 YSLEER. The CDR3 contains 14 residues. The V end was cut by 4 bases, the J end by 0 bases, with 9 bases between. CDR3 DNA: TGCGCCAGCAGCCCAAGACAGTTGAACACTGAAGCTTTCTTT. Protein product: CASSPRQLNTEAFF.

This clonotype was picked up a small number of times. The rearrangement links TRBV5-1 to TRBJ2-3; 9 bases agree with TRBD2. Looked up from germline, CDR1 is SGHRS and CDR2 is YFSETQ. CDR3 length: 14 residues. J was trimmed by 6 bases and V by 2 bases; bases with no gene match: 4. Written as DNA, the CDR3 is TGCGCCAGCAGCTTCCTAGCGGGAACGGATACGCAGTATTTT. It specifies CASSFLAGTDTQYF.

This chain joins TRBV29-1 and TRBJ2-7; D remains unclear. The V and J ends lost 5 bases and 4 bases respectively, with 9 bases between them. In germline, CDR1 is SQVTM, CDR2 ANQGSEA. This CDR3 is 11 amino acids long. The CDR3 region has the DNA TGCAGCGTTCACACAGCTTACGAGCAGTACTTC. Encoded protein: CSVHTAYEQYF.

This chain links TRBV3-1 with TRBJ2-1, with D perhaps matching TRBD1 (5 bases). Germline loops: CDR1 LGHDT, CDR2 YNNKEL (reference sequence). The V and J ends lost 0 bases and 13 bases respectively, with 13 bases between them. The CDR3 loop spans 13 amino acids. The CDR3 DNA follows: TGTGCCAGCAGCCAAGATAGGGGAATCCTTCAGTTCTTC. Protein product: CASSQDRGILQFF.

This clonotype was seen a handful of times. Just one base apart from a much larger clone, this may be a read error. The chain carries TRBV28 and TRBJ1-5; D is unresolved. The CDR3 contains 15 residues. Germline assignment: CDR1 MDHEN and CDR2 SYDVKM. CDR3 sequence reads: CASSPPLGEIQAQHF. The CDR3 DNA reads TGTGCCAGCAGCCCGCCCCTCGGGGAGATTCAGGCCCAGCATTTT.

V usage is TRBV7-6 and J usage is TRBJ2-3, with D tentatively TRBD2 (5 bases). Germline V CDR1 and CDR2: SGHVS, FNYEAQ. V was cut by 5 bases and J by 0 bases, with 12 bases left in between. CDR3 length equals 15 residues. The CDR3 region has the DNA TGTGCCAGCAGCCCACTAGAGGAAAGCACAGATACGCAGTATTTT. Protein sequence: CASSPLEESTDTQYF.

This clonotype was detected ten times or more. The chain is built from TRBV7-2 and TRBJ2-1, with no clear D. The CDR3 covers 14 residues. V dropped 5 bases and J dropped 3 bases, with 11 bases sitting between them. Germline V gives CDR1 SGHTA, CDR2 FQGNSA. The DNA of the CDR3 is TGTGCCAGCAGCCCGAGACCCAACTACAATGAGCAGTTCTTC. Translated: CASSPRPNYNEQFF.